This TCR beta chain stems from a study of blood T cells in healthy people across ages. Using a J-beta primer mix together with a sample-barcoded 5' primer, a second PCR was run for roughly 6 to 12 cycles. Each CDR3 protein is one row after TCRdb ran MiXCR on the 5' RACE reads. The data show more than 1,400,000 distinct CDR3 sequences, 35% to 45% seen once. This clonotype has just a few counts. Losses at the gene ends were 4 bases for V and 2 bases for J; bases not matched to a gene: 3. Germline CDR1 reads MDHEN; CDR2 reads SYDVKM. The CDR3 is made up of 15 amino acids. This clonotype originated in a woman under 30 in good health. The material sequenced was blood. The chain recombines TRBV28 with TRBJ2-7, with TRBD2 matching 12 bases. CDR3 in DNA: TGTGCCAGCAGTTCGCGGACTAGCGGGACCTACGAGCAGTACTTC. Protein product: CASSSRTSGTYEQYF.